This is a list of T cell receptor beta chains from one sample in a study of cytomegalovirus exposure and HLA in healthy donors. The repertoire was sequenced with immunoSEQ multiplex PCR; TCRdb's copy has only in-frame clones and lacks some. Of approximately 160,000 clones in the sample, nearly 90% were seen once. The material sequenced was PBMCs. The source is a man younger than 30 in good health and CMV-seropositive. Each CDR3 is given with its conserved first and last residue. A D gene is named only where the DNA matches it firmly. Clone size, where shown, is once, few, many, or a class for clones that have expanded.

v_call	j_call	d_call	clone_size	cdr3_nt	cdr3_aa
TRBV2	TRBJ2-1	TRBD2	few	TGTGCCAGCAGTGAATCGTGGGCTAGCGGGAGCACCGTCTATGAGCAGTTCTTC	CASSESWASGSTVYEQFF
TRBV10-3	TRBJ1-5	-	-	TGTGCCATCAGTGAGCGACAGGTCCTTGATCAGCCCCAGCATTTT	CAISERQVLDQPQHF
TRBV2	TRBJ2-1	TRBD2	-	TGTGCCAGTAAGCGGGAGGTGTACAATGAGCAGTTCTTC	CASKREVYNEQFF
TRBV18	TRBJ2-6	-	-	TGTGCCAGCTCACCAAGCTACAGGTCTGGGGCCAACGTCCTGACTTTC	CASSPSYRSGANVLTF
TRBV19	TRBJ2-1	-	-	TGTGCCAGTAAAGTTAGTGTCCGGGGTCTGGATGAGCAGTTCTTC	CASKVSVRGLDEQFF
TRBV19	TRBJ2-5	TRBD2	-	TGTGCCAGTAGTATTGGAGCGGGAGAGGAAGAGACCCAGTACTTC	CASSIGAGEEETQYF
TRBV30	TRBJ2-2	TRBD1	-	TGTGCCTGGAGTACAGGGGTTAACACCGGGGAGCTGTTTTTT	CAWSTGVNTGELFF
TRBV11-3	TRBJ2-5	-	once	TGTGCCAGCAGCTTGGAAAGGGGGACCCAGTACTTC	CASSLERGTQYF
TRBV18	TRBJ2-7	TRBD1	-	TGTGCCAGCTCTTGGGACAGGGGAGGTCCGGACGAGCAGTACTTC	CASSWDRGGPDEQYF
TRBV18	TRBJ2-7	-	-	TGTGCCAGCTCACCACCGACTGGGTACGAGCAGTACTTC	CASSPPTGYEQYF
TRBV19	TRBJ2-2	TRBD2	-	TGTGCCAGTGGGGAGACTAGCGGGGCGAACACCGGGGAGCTGTTTTTT	CASGETSGANTGELFF
TRBV4-1	TRBJ2-1	TRBD2	-	TGCGCCAGCAGCGTGGCTAGCGGTTCCTACAATGAGCAGTTCTTC	CASSVASGSYNEQFF
TRBV5-4	TRBJ1-3	-	-	TGTGCCAGCAGCTTGGGTCCCAGGGGCACTGGAAACACCATATATTTT	CASSLGPRGTGNTIYF